This T cell receptor (beta chain) is drawn from a study of CD8+ T cells in alopecia areata. Following extraction, RNA underwent reverse transcription to cDNA, which served as the sequencing template. Assay used: immunoSEQ multiplex PCR; TCRdb lists only in-frame clones, some missing. Found here are some 200,000 clones, 55% to 70% of them singletons; the top ten hold about 3%. For this clone: Its specificity is unknown.

Noted treatment: oral pan-JAK inhibitor, 5-10 mg twice daily. Patients with alopecia areata provided lesional scalp punch biopsies as well as peripheral blood. CD4+ and CD8+ T cells were sorted from PBMCs stained for CD3, CD4 and CD8. Study findings and constraints: Normal scalp had lower clonality than lesional scalp, with alopecia totalis/universalis lesions showing this most strongly. For patients receiving tofacitinib, scalp clonality and expanded CD8+ clones among the top 100 significantly decreased.

The material was CD4+ T cells sorted from blood, obtained at week 4, from a patient treated with tofacitinib. The sequence came from a human donor with alopecia areata.

The chain's CDR3 is CSGQSNQETQYF. DNA of the CDR3: TGCAGCGGACAGTCCAACCAAGAGACCCAGTACTTC. The V and J genes are TRBV29-1 and TRBJ2-5, with D maybe TRBD1 (5 bases). The germline V and J ends were trimmed by 7 bases and 0 bases, with 9 bases remaining between them. The CDR3 spans 12 residues. In germline, CDR1 is SQVTM, CDR2 ANQGSEA. Full variable domain (missing parts from reference TRBV29-1 and TRBJ2-5): SAVISQKPSRDICQRGTSLTIQCQVDSQVTMMFWYRQQPGQSLTLIATANQGSEATYESGFVIDKFPISRPNLTFSTLTVSNMSPEDSSIYLCSGQSNQETQYFGPGTRLLVL.